This passage covers 2 T cell receptor beta chains from one sample sequenced in a study of graft-versus-host responses after intestinal transplantation (dated by TCRdb to the early 2020s). The protocol used for the library was the immunoSEQ multiplex PCR assay. TCRdb took over this immuneACCESS table, retaining in-frame rearrangements with V and J assigned. Such tables are incomplete; in checked studies, under half of the missing clones stem from an unresolved V gene, and the remainder is unexplained. This sample comprises over 85,000 clones, approximately 95% of them detected only once. In total, the top ten clones hold roughly 0.49% of the sample. Antigens of these TCRs are unknown. Sample time point, as interpreted from the label and publication: cells obtained before transplantation from donor or recipient. Sample: unstimulated CD8+ T cells sorted from spleen or lymph node cells, taken before intestinal transplant. Receptors originate from a human donor who received an intestinal transplant.

This chain links TRBV5-6 with TRBJ1-5; the match to TRBD1 covers 7 bases. The CDR3 is 16 residues long. V was clipped by 4 bases and J by 0 bases; unmatched bases: 7. Germline-derived CDR1 and CDR2 are SGHDT and YYEEEE. The CDR3 sequence is CASSLTGAYSNQPQHF. The DNA of the CDR3 is TGTGCCAGCAGCCTCACAGGGGCTTATAGCAATCAGCCCCAGCATTTT.

The rearrangement links TRBV7-8 to TRBJ2-3; D is uncertain. Trimming pared 5 bases from V and 6 bases from J, leaving 6 bases between. The germline V gene encodes CDR1 SGHVS and CDR2 FQNEAQ. The CDR3 has 11 residues. In DNA form, the CDR3 reads TGTGCCAGCAGCCTGGCCGATACGCAGTATTTT. It translates to CASSLADTQYF.